The clone carrying this T cell receptor beta chain was observed a single time. Antigen: not known. Documented treatment: roughly 19 received Ad26.COV2.S at low or high dose, single or two shots; five or six received placebo; per-sample allocation not given. Collection of the samples took place on day 63 after the first injection of vaccine or placebo. In Boston, the donor was an adult between 18-55 years of age. The assay was immunoSEQ multiplex PCR, and TCRdb's table has in-frame clones only and misses some. The sample consists of hundreds of thousands of clones, more than 85% of them appearing once. This sample was included in a study of Ad26.COV2.S vaccination and SARS-CoV-2 variants. Study context: Dosing was one shot or two shots 56 days apart. Study-wide results and limits: Assessments of TCR breadth and depth may have underestimated the total T cell responses.

Germline V gene data show CDR1 as DFQATT and CDR2 as SNEGSKA (reference sequence). The V end lost 3 bases, the J end lost 2 bases, and 11 bases lay between the germline ends. This CDR3 region has 14 residues. The V and J genes are TRBV20-1 and TRBJ1-5, with a tentative D call TRBD1 (5 bases). The source was peripheral blood, collected in a trial of Ad26.COV2.S vaccine versus placebo. The origin of this receptor is a person between 18 and 60 years old who received the Ad26.COV2.S COVID-19 vaccine or a placebo. CDR3 DNA sequence: TGCAGTGCTAGTAAGGGGTTGGGCAATCAGCCCCAGCATTTT. Translated: CSASKGLGNQPQHF.